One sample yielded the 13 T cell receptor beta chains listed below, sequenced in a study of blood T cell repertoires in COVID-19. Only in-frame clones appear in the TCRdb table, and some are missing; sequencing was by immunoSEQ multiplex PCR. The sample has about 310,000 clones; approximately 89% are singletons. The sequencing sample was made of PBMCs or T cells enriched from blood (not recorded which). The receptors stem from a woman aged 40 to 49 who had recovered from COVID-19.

The CDR3 region is CASSIPASGGHNEQFF. DNA for the CDR3: TGTGCCAGTAGTATCCCGGCTAGCGGGGGCCACAATGAGCAGTTCTTC. V usage is TRBV19 and J usage is TRBJ2-1; 10 positions match TRBD2. V shed 3 bases, J shed 5 bases, and the junction held 7 bases outside the gene matches. Germline lookup yields CDR1 LNHDA and CDR2 SQIVND (reference sequence). The CDR3 totals 16 residues. Using reference TRBV19 and TRBJ2-1 for the parts outside the CDR3, the full variable domain is DGGITQSPKYLFRKEGQNVTLSCEQNLNHDAMYWYRQDPGQGLRLIYYSQIVNDFQKGDIAEGYSVSREKKESFPLTVTSAQKNPTAFYLCASSIPASGGHNEQFFGPGTRLTVL.

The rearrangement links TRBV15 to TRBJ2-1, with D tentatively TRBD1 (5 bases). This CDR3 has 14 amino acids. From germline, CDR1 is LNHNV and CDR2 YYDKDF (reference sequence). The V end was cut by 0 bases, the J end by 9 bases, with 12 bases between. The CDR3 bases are TGTGCCACCAGCAGAGAGGCAGGGTTTGGTGAGCAGTTCTTC. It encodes CATSREAGFGEQFF. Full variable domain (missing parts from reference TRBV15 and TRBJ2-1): DAMVIQNPRYQVTQFGKPVTLSCSQTLNHNVMYWYQQKSSQAPKLLFHYYDKDFNNEADTPDNFQSRRPNTSFCFLDIRSPGLGDTAMYLCATSREAGFGEQFFGPGTRLTVL.

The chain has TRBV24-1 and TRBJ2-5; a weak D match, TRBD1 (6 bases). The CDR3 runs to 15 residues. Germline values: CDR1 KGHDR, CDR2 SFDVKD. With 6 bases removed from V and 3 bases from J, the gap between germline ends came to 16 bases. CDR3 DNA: TGTGCCACCAGTCAGACAGGCCGGATAGAAGAGACCCAGTACTTC. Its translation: CATSQTGRIEETQYF.

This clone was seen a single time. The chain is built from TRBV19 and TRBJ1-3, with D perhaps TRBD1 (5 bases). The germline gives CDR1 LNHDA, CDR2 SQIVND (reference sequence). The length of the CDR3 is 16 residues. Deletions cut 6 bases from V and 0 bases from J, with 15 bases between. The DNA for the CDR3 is TGTGCCAGTAGCCCGGGGGAAGCAAACTCTGGAAACACCATATATTTT. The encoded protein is CASSPGEANSGNTIYF.

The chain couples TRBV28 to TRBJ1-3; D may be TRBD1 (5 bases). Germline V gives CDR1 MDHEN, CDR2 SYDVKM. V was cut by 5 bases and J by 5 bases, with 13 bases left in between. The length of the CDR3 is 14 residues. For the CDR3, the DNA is TGTGCCAGCAGTCCCCGGGGCGGGAGAAACACCATATATTTT. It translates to CASSPRGGRNTIYF.

CDR3 residues: CAWGLGGTVNSPLHF. In DNA, the CDR3 is TGTGCCTGGGGACTCGGGGGTACGGTAAATTCACCCCTCCACTTT. The chain employs TRBV30 and TRBJ1-6, with D possibly being TRBD1 (5 bases). Between the trimmed V and J ends, which lost 5 bases and 7 bases, there was a span of 18 bases. Germline V gives CDR1 GTSNPN, CDR2 SVGIG (reference sequence). This CDR3 region has 15 residues.

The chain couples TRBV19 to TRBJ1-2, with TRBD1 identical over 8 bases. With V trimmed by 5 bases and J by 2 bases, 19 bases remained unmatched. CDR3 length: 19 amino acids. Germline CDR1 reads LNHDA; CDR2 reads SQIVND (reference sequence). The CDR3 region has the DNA TGTGCCAGTAGTGCCCTGAGCTCGACAGGGGAGTGGGGCAACTATGGCTACACCTTC. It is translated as CASSALSSTGEWGNYGYTF.

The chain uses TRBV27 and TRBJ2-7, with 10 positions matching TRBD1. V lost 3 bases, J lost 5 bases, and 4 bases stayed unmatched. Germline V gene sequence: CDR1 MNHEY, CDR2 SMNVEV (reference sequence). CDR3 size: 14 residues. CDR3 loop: CASSFGGQGNEQYF. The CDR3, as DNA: TGTGCCAGCAGTTTTGGGGGACAGGGGAACGAGCAGTACTTC.

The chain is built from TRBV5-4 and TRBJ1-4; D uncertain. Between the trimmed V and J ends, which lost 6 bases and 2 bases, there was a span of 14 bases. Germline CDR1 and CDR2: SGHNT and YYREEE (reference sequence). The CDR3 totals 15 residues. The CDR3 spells CASTRTGLTNEKLFF. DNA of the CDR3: TGTGCCAGCACCCGGACGGGATTGACTAATGAAAAACTGTTTTTT.

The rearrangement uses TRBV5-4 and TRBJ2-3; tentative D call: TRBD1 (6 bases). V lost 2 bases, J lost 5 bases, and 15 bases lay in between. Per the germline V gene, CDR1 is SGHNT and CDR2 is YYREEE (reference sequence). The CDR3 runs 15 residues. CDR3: CASSFRGSRGDTQYF. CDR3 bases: TGTGCCAGCAGCTTTCGCGGCAGCAGGGGAGATACGCAGTATTTT. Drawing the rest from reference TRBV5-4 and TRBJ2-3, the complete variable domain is ETGVTQSPTHLIKTRGQQVTLRCSSQSGHNTVSWYQQALGQGPQFIFQYYREEENGRGNFPPRFSGLQFPNYSSELNVNALELDDSALYLCASSFRGSRGDTQYFGPGTRLTVL.

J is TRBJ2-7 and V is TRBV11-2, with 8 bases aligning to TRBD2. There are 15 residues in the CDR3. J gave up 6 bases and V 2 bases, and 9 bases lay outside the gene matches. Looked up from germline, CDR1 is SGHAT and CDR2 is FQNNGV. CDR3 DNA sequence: TGTGCCAGCAGCTTAAACCTAGCGGGTTCTTCCGAGCAGTACTTC. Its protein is CASSLNLAGSSEQYF.

In DNA form, the CDR3 reads TGTGCCAGCAGTGATGGACAGTTTGGTGGAAACACCATATATTTT. Translated: CASSDGQFGGNTIYF. The V gene is TRBV7-2, the J gene TRBJ1-3, with a tentative D call TRBD1 (6 bases). The CDR3 extends over 15 amino acids. Trimming shortened V by 6 bases and J by 3 bases, and 15 bases separated the two germline ends. Germline loops: CDR1 SGHTA, CDR2 FQGNSA.

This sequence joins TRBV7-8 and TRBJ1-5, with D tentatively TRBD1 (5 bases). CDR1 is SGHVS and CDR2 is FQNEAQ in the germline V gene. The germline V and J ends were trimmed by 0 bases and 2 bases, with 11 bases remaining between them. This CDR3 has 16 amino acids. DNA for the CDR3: TGTGCCAGCAGCTTAGCGCCAGGGTCGGGCAATCAGCCCCAGCATTTT. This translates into CASSLAPGSGNQPQHF.